The rows below give T cell receptor beta chains drawn from one sample of a study of T-cell reconstitution after alpha-beta-depleted transplantation in children. TCRdb reprocessed the PCR reads via MiXCR and lists one record per CDR3 protein. The repertoire holds hundreds of thousands of distinct CDR3 sequences, with 10% as singletons. The specimen was PBMCs, collected before TCRalphabeta/CD19-depleted stem cell transplant. Receptor source: a boy younger than two with acute myeloid leukemia, due to receive a stem cell transplant. Both conserved end residues are part of each CDR3. A D gene is named only where the DNA matches it firmly. Only part of the rows carry a size: once, few, many, or a class if the clone is expanded.

j_call	d_call	clone_size	v_call	cdr3_aa	cdr3_nt
TRBJ2-5	-	-	TRBV4-2	CASSGTVQETQYF	TGTGCCAGCAGCGGGACGGTCCAAGAGACCCAGTACTTC
TRBJ2-4	TRBD2	-	TRBV20-1	CSARLPGLGVNIQYF	TGCAGTGCTAGGCTCCCGGGACTAGGGGTAAACATTCAGTACTTC
TRBJ2-1	-	many	TRBV28	CASSLGPPYDRSSYNEQFF	TGTGCCAGCAGTTTAGGTCCCCCGTACGACAGGAGCTCCTACAATGAGCAGTTCTTC
TRBJ2-1	TRBD1	many	TRBV11-2	CASSSGQAVEQFF	TGTGCCAGCAGCTCCGGACAGGCCGTCGAGCAGTTCTTC
TRBJ2-3	-	many	TRBV12-3/TRBV12-4	CASTNWRGTDTQYF	TGTGCCAGCACCAACTGGAGGGGGACAGATACGCAGTATTTT
TRBJ2-5	-	many	TRBV27	CASSSTGPEETQYF	TGTGCCAGCAGTTCCACGGGGCCCGAAGAGACCCAGTACTTC
TRBJ1-2	-	-	TRBV27	CASSPGRSPGSYGYTF	TGTGCCAGCAGTCCGGGAAGGAGTCCTGGGAGCTATGGCTACACCTTC
TRBJ2-7	-	many	TRBV29-1	CSVEASTYEQYF	TGCAGCGTTGAGGCTTCTACCTACGAGCAGTACTTC
TRBJ2-3	TRBD1	-	TRBV12-5	CASAPTGLSTDTQYF	TGTGCTAGTGCCCCGACAGGGCTGAGCACAGATACGCAGTATTTT
TRBJ2-2	-	-	TRBV7-6	CASRVSGYHFTGELFF	TGTGCCAGCAGAGTTAGCGGCTATCATTTCACCGGGGAGCTGTTTTTT
TRBJ1-2	TRBD1	many	TRBV12-3/TRBV12-4	CASRLGTGDYGYTF	TGTGCCAGCCGGTTAGGGACAGGGGACTATGGCTACACCTTC
TRBJ2-7	TRBD2	-	TRBV2	CASIGGDEQYF	TGTGCCAGCATCGGGGGGGACGAGCAGTACTTC
TRBJ1-5	-	many	TRBV27	CASSFGGTNQPQHF	TGTGCCAGCAGTTTCGGCGGAACTAATCAGCCCCAGCATTTT
TRBJ1-2	-	many	TRBV28	CASRGIVYGYTF	TGTGCCAGCAGAGGAATAGTCTATGGCTACACCTTC
TRBJ2-1	-	many	TRBV10-2	CASRKAIPYNEQFF	TGCGCCAGCAGAAAGGCGATACCCTACAATGAGCAGTTCTTC
TRBJ2-1	-	-	TRBV7-2	CASSPLGGPYNEQFF	TGTGCCAGCAGCCCACTGGGAGGCCCCTACAATGAGCAGTTCTTC
TRBJ2-4	-	many	TRBV12-3/TRBV12-4	CASSLRRGNIQYF	TGTGCCAGCAGTTTAAGGAGGGGAAACATTCAGTACTTC
TRBJ2-5	-	many	TRBV7-2	CASRWTGQETQYF	TGTGCCAGCAGGTGGACTGGCCAAGAGACCCAGTACTTC
TRBJ2-7	TRBD1	many	TRBV5-1	CASSLDRGRYEQYF	TGCGCCAGCAGCTTGGACAGGGGGCGCTACGAGCAGTACTTC
TRBJ1-1	TRBD1	many	TRBV12-3/TRBV12-4	CASSLSTGGWTEAFF	TGTGCCAGCAGTTTATCCACAGGGGGCTGGACTGAAGCTTTCTTT
TRBJ1-1	TRBD1	many	TRBV29-1	CSSRTGRTEAFF	TGCAGCTCGAGGACAGGGCGGACTGAAGCTTTCTTT
TRBJ2-3	-	-	TRBV4-2	CASSHSGPTDTQYF	TGTGCCAGCAGCCACAGCGGGCCCACAGATACGCAGTATTTT
TRBJ2-7	TRBD2	few	TRBV7-2	CASSWVTSGWILEQYF	TGTGCCAGCAGCTGGGTTACTAGCGGGTGGATCCTGGAGCAGTACTTC
TRBJ2-1	-	-	TRBV6-2/TRBV6-3	CASSYAPLRDSYNEQFF	TGTGCCAGCAGTTACGCGCCTCTTCGGGACTCCTACAATGAGCAGTTCTTC
TRBJ1-1	-	many	TRBV29-1	CSVAGAEAFF	TGCAGCGTTGCGGGGGCTGAAGCTTTCTTT
TRBJ2-5	TRBD1	many	TRBV20-1	CSATRGETQYF	TGCAGTGCAACCAGGGGGGAGACCCAGTACTTC
TRBJ2-7	TRBD2	many	TRBV5-1	CASSNGLAGIYEQYF	TGCGCCAGCAGCAATGGACTAGCGGGGATCTACGAGCAGTACTTC
TRBJ2-7	TRBD2	few	TRBV5-1	CASSLKRETYEQYF	TGCGCCAGCAGCTTGAAGCGGGAGACGTACGAGCAGTACTTC
TRBJ2-2	TRBD2	many	TRBV6-6	CASRRVASGVGSGSLTGELFF	TGTGCCAGCAGGAGGGTGGCTAGTGGAGTCGGGAGCGGGAGTCTCACCGGGGAGCTGTTTTTT